Listed here is a single T cell receptor beta chain. This entry belongs to a study of memory CD8 T cells in hepatitis C reinfection. About the research overall: Pre-reinfection samples were taken 55 to 20 weeks before detection.

Data came from immunoSEQ multiplex PCR; TCRdb stores just in-frame clones and leaves some out. The table has approximately 51,000 clones, nearly 90% seen once; the top ten hold approximately 1%. Time point: pre-reinfection, 55 to 20 weeks before reinfection detection. Sorted cells were sequenced directly ex vivo without any in vitro expansion. CDR1 is SEHNR, CDR2 FQNEAQ, per germline (reference sequence). The CDR3 consists of 15 residues. V was pared by 3 bases and J by 1 base, with 13 bases between. Sequencing input: naive CD8+ T cells sorted from blood. This rearrangement joins TRBV7-9 to TRBJ2-7, with D possibly being TRBD1 (5 bases). This receptor was identified in a man aged 18 to 29 with hepatitis C virus infection. The CDR3 bases are TGTGCCAGCAGCTTGTCGCCCAGGGTGTCCTACGAGCAGTACTTC. Its translation: CASSLSPRVSYEQYF. The full variable domain, with the rest looked up from reference TRBV7-9 and TRBJ2-7, is DTGVSQNPRHKITKRGQNVTFRCDPISEHNRLYWYRQTLGQGPEFLTYFQNEAQLEKSRLLSDRFSAERPKGSFSTLEIQRTEQGDSAMYLCASSLSPRVSYEQYFGPGTRLTVT.